This entry lists 8 T cell receptor beta chains sequenced from one sample in a study of immune heterogeneity within non-small cell lung tumors. The starting template was genomic DNA from bulk tumor, roughly 610 ng per sample. Several spatially distant biopsies were obtained per primary tumor intraoperatively. Before undergoing curative surgery, patients had newly diagnosed non-small cell lung cancer that was untreated. Multiplex PCR was performed with 32 V and 13 J primers, and it amplified TCR beta CDR3. TCRdb passed the multiplex PCR reads through MiXCR, listing each CDR3 protein once. The top ten clones hold over 8.5% of a sample with approximately 6,400 distinct CDR3 sequences, approximately 23% of them seen once. What was sequenced was lung tumor tissue. These receptors came from a man aged 65 to 85 with non-small cell lung cancer.

Relative to its sample, this clonotype is large (0.1 to 1%). The gene calls are TRBV20-1 and TRBJ2-7, with 9 bases lining up with TRBD1. Looked up from germline, CDR1 is DFQATT and CDR2 is SNEGSKA (reference sequence). The J segment lost 2 bases and the V segment lost 6 bases, leaving 11 bases of the junction unmatched. CDR3 length: 15 amino acids. CDR3 sequence: CSAQKGQGSAYEQYF. CDR3 nucleotide sequence: TGCAGTGCCCAGAAGGGACAGGGTTCAGCCTACGAGCAGTACTTC.

This clonotype was detected ten times or more. The chain links TRBV7-2 to TRBJ2-1; D is perhaps TRBD2 (6 bases). V lost 5 bases to trimming and J lost 5 bases, with 25 bases between them. This CDR3 has 18 amino acids. Germline CDR1 reads SGHTA; CDR2 reads FQGNSA. CDR3 sequence (DNA): TGTGCCAGCAGCCCTCGTGGGCGGGGTGGTTTGGCGGACAATGAGCAGTTCTTC. Its protein is CASSPRGRGGLADNEQFF.

The rearrangement uses TRBV29-1 and TRBJ2-7; 9 bases are a match to TRBD1. V shed 5 bases, J shed 3 bases, and the junction held 8 bases outside the gene matches. Germline CDR1 SQVTM, CDR2 ANQGSEA. This CDR3 has 14 residues. CDR3 region: CSVLPGTGSYEQYF. CDR3 nucleotides: TGCAGCGTTCTGCCCGGGACAGGGAGCTACGAGCAGTACTTC.

The genes are TRBV30 and TRBJ1-1; 7 positions match TRBD1. Germline V CDR1 and CDR2: GTSNPN, SVGIG (reference sequence). The CDR3 has 13 residues. J lost 6 bases, V lost 3 bases, and 7 bases had no gene match. This CDR3 reads CAWSYTGASEAFF. The CDR3 DNA reads as TGTGCCTGGAGCTATACAGGGGCTTCTGAAGCTTTCTTT.

Worth noting for this clonotype: A clone one base away is much larger, so this may be a read error. The chain employs TRBV19 and TRBJ2-3; D perhaps matches TRBD2 (6 bases). CDR3 length equals 14 residues. V dropped 8 bases and J dropped 4 bases, with 16 bases sitting between them. Per germline, CDR1 LNHDA and CDR2 SQIVND (reference sequence). DNA of the CDR3: TGTGCCAGTGGACGGGGGACTGGTCCAGATACGCAGTATTTT. Translating gives CASGRGTGPDTQYF.

Concerning this clonotype: Just one base apart from a much larger clone, this may be a read error. The CDR3 spells CASSETGLTPLHF. The CDR3, as DNA: TGTGCCAGCAGTGAAACGGGTTTGACACCCCTCCACTTT. This chain connects TRBV6-1 to TRBJ1-6; D remains ambiguous. V was pared by 2 bases and J by 11 bases, with 10 bases between. The germline V gene encodes CDR1 MNHNS and CDR2 SASEGT. The CDR3 extends over 13 amino acids.

In its sample, this clonotype is medium-sized (0.01 to 0.1%). The chain carries TRBV19 and TRBJ1-5; possibly TRBD1 for D (6 bases). The CDR3 length is 13 residues. Germline values: CDR1 LNHDA, CDR2 SQIVND (reference sequence). The V gene lost 7 bases and the J gene lost 6 bases, with 13 bases spanning the gap. Written as DNA, the CDR3 is TGTGCCAGTATCAGGGAAGGGGGTCAGCCCCAGCATTTT. Amino acid sequence: CASIREGGQPQHF.

A word on this clonotype: This may arise from a read error, as a much more abundant clone is one base away. This sequence joins TRBV7-9 and TRBJ2-1; tentative D call: TRBD2 (6 bases). The CDR3 has 15 residues. Trimming shortened V by 1 base and J by 4 bases, and 11 bases separated the two germline ends. Germline-derived CDR1 and CDR2 are SEHNR and FQNEAQ (reference sequence). This CDR3 reads CASSLGTSRYNEQFF. In DNA form, the CDR3 reads TGTGCCAGCAGCTTAGGCACTAGCAGATACAATGAGCAGTTCTTC.